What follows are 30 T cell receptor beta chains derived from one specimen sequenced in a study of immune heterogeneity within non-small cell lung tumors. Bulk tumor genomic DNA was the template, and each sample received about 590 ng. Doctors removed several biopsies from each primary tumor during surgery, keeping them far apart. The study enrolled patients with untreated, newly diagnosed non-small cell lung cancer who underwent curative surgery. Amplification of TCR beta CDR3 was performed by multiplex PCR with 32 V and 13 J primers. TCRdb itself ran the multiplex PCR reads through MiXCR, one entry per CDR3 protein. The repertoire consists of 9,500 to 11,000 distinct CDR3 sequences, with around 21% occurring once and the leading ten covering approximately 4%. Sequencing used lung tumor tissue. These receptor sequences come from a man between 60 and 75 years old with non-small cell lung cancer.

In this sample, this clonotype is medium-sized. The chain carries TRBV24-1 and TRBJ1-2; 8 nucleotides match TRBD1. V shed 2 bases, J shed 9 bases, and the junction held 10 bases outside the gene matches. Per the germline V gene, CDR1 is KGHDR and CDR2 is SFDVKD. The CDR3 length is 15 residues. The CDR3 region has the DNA TGTGCCACCAGTGATTGGAAGACAGGGGAGGCGAGCTACACCTTC. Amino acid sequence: CATSDWKTGEASYTF.

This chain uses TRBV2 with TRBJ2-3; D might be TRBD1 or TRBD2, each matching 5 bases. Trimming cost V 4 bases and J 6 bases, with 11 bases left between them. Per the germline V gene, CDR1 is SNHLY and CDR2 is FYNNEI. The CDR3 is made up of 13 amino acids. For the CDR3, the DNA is TGTGCCAGCAGTGGGAGAGGGACCGATACGCAGTATTTT. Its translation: CASSGRGTDTQYF.

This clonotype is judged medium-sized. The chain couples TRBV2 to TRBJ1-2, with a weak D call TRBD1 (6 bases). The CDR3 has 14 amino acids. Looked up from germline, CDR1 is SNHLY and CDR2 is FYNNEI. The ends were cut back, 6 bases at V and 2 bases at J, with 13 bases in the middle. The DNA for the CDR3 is TGTGCCAGCAGCGCTTTGACAGGAAACTATGGCTACACCTTC. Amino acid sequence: CASSALTGNYGYTF.

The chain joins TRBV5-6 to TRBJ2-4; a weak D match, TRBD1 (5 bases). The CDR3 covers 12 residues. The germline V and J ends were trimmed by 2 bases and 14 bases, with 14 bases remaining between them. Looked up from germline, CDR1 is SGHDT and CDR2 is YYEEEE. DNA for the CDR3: TGTGCCAGCAGCTTAGGACACCCTCCGGAGTACTTC. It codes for CASSLGHPPEYF. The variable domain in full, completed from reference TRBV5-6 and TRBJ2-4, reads DAGVTQSPTHLIKTRGQQVTLRCSPKSGHDTVSWYQQALGQGPQFIFQYYEEEERQRGNFPDRFSGHQFPNYSSELNVNALLLGDSALYLCASSLGHPPEYFGAGTRLSVL.

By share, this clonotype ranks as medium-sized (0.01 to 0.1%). The CDR3: CASSGTGRQETQYF. The DNA of the CDR3 is TGTGCCAGCAGTGGGACAGGGAGGCAAGAGACCCAGTACTTC. The chain recombines TRBV28 with TRBJ2-5; 9 nucleotides align to TRBD1. Germline assignment: CDR1 MDHEN and CDR2 SYDVKM. The CDR3 has 14 amino acids. V dropped 5 bases and J dropped 2; count of bases not matched to a gene: 3.

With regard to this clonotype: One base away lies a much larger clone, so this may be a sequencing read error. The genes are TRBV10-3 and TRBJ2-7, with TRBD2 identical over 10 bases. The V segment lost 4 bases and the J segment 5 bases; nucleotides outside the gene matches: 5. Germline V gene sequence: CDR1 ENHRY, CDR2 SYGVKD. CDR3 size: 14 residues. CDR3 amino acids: CAISATSGKDEQYF. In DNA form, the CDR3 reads TGTGCCATCAGTGCTACTAGCGGGAAGGACGAGCAGTACTTC.

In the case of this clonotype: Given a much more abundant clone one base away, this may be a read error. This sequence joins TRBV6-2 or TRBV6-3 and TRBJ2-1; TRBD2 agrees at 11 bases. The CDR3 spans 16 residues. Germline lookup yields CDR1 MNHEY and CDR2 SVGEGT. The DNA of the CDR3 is TGTGCCAGCAGAGGAATAGCGGGAGGGGGGTACAATGGGCAGTTCTTC. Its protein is CASRGIAGGGYNGQFF.

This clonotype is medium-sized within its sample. The CDR3 sequence: CASRVTGPEAFF. CDR3 DNA sequence: TGTGCCAGCAGGGTTACAGGGCCTGAAGCTTTCTTT. This chain links TRBV2 with TRBJ1-1; D is possibly TRBD1 (6 bases). V was pared by 6 bases and J by 6 bases, with 11 bases between. Germline loops: CDR1 SNHLY, CDR2 FYNNEI. The CDR3 is made up of 12 amino acids.

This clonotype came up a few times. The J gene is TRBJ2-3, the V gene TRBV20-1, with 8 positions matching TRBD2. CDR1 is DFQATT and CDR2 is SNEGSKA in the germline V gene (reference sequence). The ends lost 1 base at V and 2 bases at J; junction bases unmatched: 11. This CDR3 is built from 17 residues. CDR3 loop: CSARGSGGRWVTDTQYF. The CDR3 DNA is TGCAGTGCTAGAGGTTCGGGCGGGAGGTGGGTCACAGATACGCAGTATTTT.

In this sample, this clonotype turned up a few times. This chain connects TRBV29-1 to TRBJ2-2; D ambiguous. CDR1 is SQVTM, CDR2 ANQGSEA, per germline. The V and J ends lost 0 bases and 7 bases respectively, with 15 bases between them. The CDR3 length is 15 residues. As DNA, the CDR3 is TGCAGCGTTGAAGATCGGCAGACGGCGGACGGGGAGCTGTTTTTT. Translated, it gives CSVEDRQTADGELFF.

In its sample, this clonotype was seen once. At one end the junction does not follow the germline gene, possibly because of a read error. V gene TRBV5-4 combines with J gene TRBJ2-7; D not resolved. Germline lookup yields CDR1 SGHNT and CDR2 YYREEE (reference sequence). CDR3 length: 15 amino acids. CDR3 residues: CASSLEAGRAPLLDF. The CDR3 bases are TGTGCCAGCAGCTTGGAGGCAGGCCGGGCCCCGTTATTGGACTTC.

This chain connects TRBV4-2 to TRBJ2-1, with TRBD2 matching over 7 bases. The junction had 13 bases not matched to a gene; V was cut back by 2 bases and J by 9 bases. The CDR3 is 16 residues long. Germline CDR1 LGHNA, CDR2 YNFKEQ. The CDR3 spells CASSQPTSVPRSEQFF. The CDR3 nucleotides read TGTGCCAGCAGCCAACCCACTAGCGTCCCTCGTAGTGAGCAGTTCTTC.

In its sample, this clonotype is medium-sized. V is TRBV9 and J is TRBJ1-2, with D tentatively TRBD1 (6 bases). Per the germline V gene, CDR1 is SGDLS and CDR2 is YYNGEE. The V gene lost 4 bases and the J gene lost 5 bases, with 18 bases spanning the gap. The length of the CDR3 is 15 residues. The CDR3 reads CASSNTQGTGYGYTF. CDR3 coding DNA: TGTGCCAGCAGCAATACACAGGGAACTGGGTATGGCTACACCTTC.

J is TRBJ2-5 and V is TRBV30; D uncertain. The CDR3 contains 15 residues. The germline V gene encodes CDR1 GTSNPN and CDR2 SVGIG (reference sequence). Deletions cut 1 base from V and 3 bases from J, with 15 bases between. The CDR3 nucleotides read TGTGCCTGGAGTGCGGCGTGGGGTCGGGAAGAGACCCAGTACTTC. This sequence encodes CAWSAAWGREETQYF.

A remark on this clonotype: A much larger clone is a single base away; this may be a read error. The CDR3 region has the DNA TGTGCCATCAAAAACTCTGGGGCCAACGTCCCGACTTTC. It encodes CAIKNSGANVPTF. The chain carries TRBV10-3 and TRBJ2-6, with D possibly TRBD1 on 5 matching bases. This CDR3 contains 13 residues. Germline CDR1 reads ENHRY; CDR2 reads SYGVKD.

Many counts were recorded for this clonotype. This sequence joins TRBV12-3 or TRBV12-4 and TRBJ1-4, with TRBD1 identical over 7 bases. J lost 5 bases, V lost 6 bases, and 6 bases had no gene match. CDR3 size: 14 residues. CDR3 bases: TGTGCCAGCAGCTTACAGGGGATGAATGAAAAACTGTTTTTT. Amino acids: CASSLQGMNEKLFF.

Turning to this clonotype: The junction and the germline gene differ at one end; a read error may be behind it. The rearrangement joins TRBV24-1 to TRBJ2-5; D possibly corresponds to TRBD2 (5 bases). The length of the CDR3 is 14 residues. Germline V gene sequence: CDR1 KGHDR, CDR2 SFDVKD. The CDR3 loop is CSTGSSGKQETQYF. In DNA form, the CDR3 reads TGTTCCACCGGTTCGTCGGGAAAGCAAGAGACCCAGTACTTC.

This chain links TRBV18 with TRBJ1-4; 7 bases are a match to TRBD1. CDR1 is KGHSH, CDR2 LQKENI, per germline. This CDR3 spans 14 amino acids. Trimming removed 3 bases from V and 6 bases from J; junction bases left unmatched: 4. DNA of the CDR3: TGTGCCAGCTCACCTAGACAGGGACATGAAAAACTGTTTTTT. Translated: CASSPRQGHEKLFF.

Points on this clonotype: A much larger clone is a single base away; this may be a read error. In DNA form, the CDR3 reads TGTGCCAGCAGTCCTGGACATGGCCAAAAGGGAAAACTGTTTTTT. It encodes CASSPGHGQKGKLFF. The gene calls are TRBV12-3 or TRBV12-4 and TRBJ1-4, with a tentative D call TRBD1 (5 bases). V was pared by 5 bases and J by 10 bases, with 20 bases between. The CDR3 is 15 residues long.

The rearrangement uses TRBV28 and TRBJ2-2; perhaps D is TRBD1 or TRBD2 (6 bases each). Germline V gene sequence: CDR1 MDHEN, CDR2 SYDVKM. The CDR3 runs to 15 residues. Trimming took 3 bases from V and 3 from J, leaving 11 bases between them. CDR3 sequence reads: CASSFGGLHTGELFF. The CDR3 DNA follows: TGTGCCAGCAGTTTTGGGGGGCTGCACACCGGGGAGCTGTTTTTT.

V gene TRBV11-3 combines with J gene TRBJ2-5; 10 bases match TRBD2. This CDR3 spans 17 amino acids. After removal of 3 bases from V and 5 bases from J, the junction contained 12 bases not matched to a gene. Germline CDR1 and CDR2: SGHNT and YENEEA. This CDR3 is CASSFGLAVIHGETQYF. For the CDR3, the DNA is TGTGCCAGCAGCTTCGGACTAGCGGTAATCCACGGGGAGACCCAGTACTTC.

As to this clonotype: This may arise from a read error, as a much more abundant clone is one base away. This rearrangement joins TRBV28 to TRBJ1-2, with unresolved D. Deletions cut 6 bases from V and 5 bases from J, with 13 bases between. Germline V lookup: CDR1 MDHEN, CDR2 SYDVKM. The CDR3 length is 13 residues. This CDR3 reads CASSPAQGYGYTF. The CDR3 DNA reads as TGTGCCAGCAGCCCGGCACAAGGGTATGGCTACACCTTC.

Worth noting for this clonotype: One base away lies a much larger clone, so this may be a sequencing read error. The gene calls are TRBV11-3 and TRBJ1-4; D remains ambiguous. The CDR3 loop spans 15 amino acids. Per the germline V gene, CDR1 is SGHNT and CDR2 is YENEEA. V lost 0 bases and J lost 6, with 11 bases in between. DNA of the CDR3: TGTGCCAGCAGCTTAGACCGCGGAGCGTATGAAAAACTGTTTTTT. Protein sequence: CASSLDRGAYEKLFF.

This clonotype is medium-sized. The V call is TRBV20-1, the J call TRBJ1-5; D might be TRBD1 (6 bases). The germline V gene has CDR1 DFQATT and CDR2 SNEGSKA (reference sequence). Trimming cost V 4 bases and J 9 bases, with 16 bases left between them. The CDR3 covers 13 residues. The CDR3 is CSAMGGAVGPQHF. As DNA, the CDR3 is TGCAGTGCTATGGGGGGGGCCGTAGGGCCCCAGCATTTT.

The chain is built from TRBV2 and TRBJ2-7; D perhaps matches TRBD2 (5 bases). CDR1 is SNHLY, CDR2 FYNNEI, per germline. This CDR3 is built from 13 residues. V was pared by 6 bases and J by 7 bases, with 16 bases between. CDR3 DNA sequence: TGTGCCAGCAGGACGAGCTGGAGAGGGGAGCAGTACTTC. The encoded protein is CASRTSWRGEQYF.

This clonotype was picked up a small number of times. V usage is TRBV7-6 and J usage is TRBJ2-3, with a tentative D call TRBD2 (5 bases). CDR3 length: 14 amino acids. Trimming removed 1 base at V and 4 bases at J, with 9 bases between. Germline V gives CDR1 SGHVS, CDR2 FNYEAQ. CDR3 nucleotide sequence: TGTGCCAGCAGCTTAGAGGCCGGGGCAGATACGCAGTATTTT. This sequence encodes CASSLEAGADTQYF.

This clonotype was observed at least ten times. The CDR3 is CASSLGPGGDGYTF. The CDR3 DNA reads as TGTGCCAGCAGCTTAGGACCTGGTGGGGATGGCTACACCTTC. J is TRBJ1-2 and V is TRBV7-3; no clear D gene. Trimming took off 2 bases at V and 6 bases at J, with 13 bases between the two ends. The V gene's germline CDR1 is SGHTA and CDR2 FQGTGA. This CDR3 region has 14 residues.

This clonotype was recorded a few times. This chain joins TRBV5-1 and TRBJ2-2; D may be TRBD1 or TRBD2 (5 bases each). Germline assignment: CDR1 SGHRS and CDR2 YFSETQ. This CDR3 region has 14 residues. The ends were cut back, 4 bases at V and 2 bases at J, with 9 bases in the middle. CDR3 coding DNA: TGCGCCAGCAGCGGGACCCTAAACACCGGGGAGCTGTTTTTT. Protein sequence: CASSGTLNTGELFF.

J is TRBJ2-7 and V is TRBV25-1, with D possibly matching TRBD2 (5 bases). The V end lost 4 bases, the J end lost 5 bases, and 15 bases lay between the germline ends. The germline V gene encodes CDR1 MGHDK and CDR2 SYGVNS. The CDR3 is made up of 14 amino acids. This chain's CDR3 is CASSAPRDRHEQYF. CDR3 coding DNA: TGTGCCAGCAGTGCTCCGAGGGATAGGCACGAGCAGTACTTC.

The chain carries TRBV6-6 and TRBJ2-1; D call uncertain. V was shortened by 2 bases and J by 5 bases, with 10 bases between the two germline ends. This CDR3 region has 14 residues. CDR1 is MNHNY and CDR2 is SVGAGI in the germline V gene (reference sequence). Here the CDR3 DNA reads TGTGCCAGCAGTTACGGTCGGTGGGACAATGAGCAGTTCTTC. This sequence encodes CASSYGRWDNEQFF.